Given below is one T cell receptor (beta chain) in context. This entry comes from a study of control samples from healthy donors and cancer patients. Method: immunoSEQ multiplex PCR; TCRdb's copy keeps in-frame clones and lacks some. This table holds under 150,000 clones, around 91% found once. Germline CDR1 and CDR2: SNHLY and FYNNEI. The CDR3 has 12 amino acids. The V and J ends lost 5 bases and 5 bases respectively, with 9 bases between them. The TCR was taken from a woman aged 45-65 years with colorectal cancer. This chain joins TRBV2 and TRBJ2-5, with D maybe TRBD1 (5 bases). Sequenced material: PBMCs. CDR3 sequence: CASSQGTETQYF. CDR3 DNA: TGTGCCAGCAGTCAGGGTACTGAGACCCAGTACTTC.